The entry that follows covers one TCR beta chain sequence. Antigen unknown. This sample was taken from a study of T cell repertoires in cytomegalovirus infection. Findings and caveats of the study: CMV-specific TCR beta clonotypes restricted by HLA-C dominated the ex vivo response.

TCRdb re-analysed the reads in MiXCR, keeping a single row per CDR3 protein. Among 360,000 or so distinct CDR3 sequences, approximately 30% were seen once, and the ten largest hold roughly 14%. This CDR3 has 15 amino acids. Germline V gene lookup returns CDR1 GTSNPN and CDR2 SVGIG (reference sequence). V lost 3 bases and J lost 7; bases outside the gene matches: 11. This TCR was sampled from a human donor in good health (CMV status not recorded). Some clones in this sample may be carry-over from other donors' samples. This chain joins TRBV30 and TRBJ2-5; TRBD2 agrees at 10 bases. Source: cultured PBMCs, taken from culture after CMV antigen stimulation. The CDR3, as DNA: TGTGCCTGGAGCGATGGGACTAGCGTTAAGATGACCCAGTACTTC. The encoded protein is CAWSDGTSVKMTQYF.